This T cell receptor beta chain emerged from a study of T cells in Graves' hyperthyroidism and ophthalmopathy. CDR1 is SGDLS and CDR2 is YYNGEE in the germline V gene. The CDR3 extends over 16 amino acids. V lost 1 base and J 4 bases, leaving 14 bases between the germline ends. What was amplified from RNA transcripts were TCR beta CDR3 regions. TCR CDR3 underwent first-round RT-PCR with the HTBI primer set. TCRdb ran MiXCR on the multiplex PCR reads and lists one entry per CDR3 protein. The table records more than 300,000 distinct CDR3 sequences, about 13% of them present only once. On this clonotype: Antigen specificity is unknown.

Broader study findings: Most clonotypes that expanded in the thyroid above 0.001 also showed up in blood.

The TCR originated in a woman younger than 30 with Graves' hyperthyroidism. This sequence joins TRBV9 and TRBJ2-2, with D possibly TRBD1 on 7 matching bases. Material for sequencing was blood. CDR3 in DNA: TGTGCCAGCAGCGTAAGCCATCAGGGGGGCACCGGGGAGCTGTTTTTT. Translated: CASSVSHQGGTGELFF.